The 31 T cell receptor beta chains listed next were all sequenced from one sample in a study of blood T cells in healthy people across ages (dated by TCRdb to between 2014 and 2017). The library was built by means of 5' RACE. Sequencing instrument: Illumina HiSeq 2500. The second PCR ran for roughly 7 to 11 cycles and used a J-beta primer mix along with a sample-barcoded 5' primer. TCRdb redid the processing of the public reads, applying fastp at Q25 and MiXCR, and retained in-frame beta chains. Duplicate CDR3 protein sequences are folded into a single record with the most common DNA and genes. Recorded for this sample are 800,000 to 950,000 distinct CDR3 sequences; about 44% of them occurred a single time. Jointly, the top ten make up around an eighth of the sample. Sequencing was carried out using blood. Receptors were obtained from a man aged 25 to 40 in good health.

The table lists this clonotype with a few counts. The V call is TRBV14, the J call TRBJ2-7; 8 bases fit TRBD1. In germline, CDR1 is SGHDN, CDR2 FVKESK. CDR3 length equals 16 residues. V dropped 0 bases and J dropped 5; count of bases not matched to a gene: 9. In DNA form, the CDR3 reads TGTGCCAGCAGCCAAGAGGTCGGACAGGGTAGTAACGAGCAGTACTTC. The encoded protein is CASSQEVGQGSNEQYF. Full variable domain (missing parts from reference TRBV14 and TRBJ2-7): EAGVTQFPSHSVIEKGQTVTLRCDPISGHDNLYWYRRVMGKEIKFLLHFVKESKQDESGMPNNRFLAERTGGTYSTLKVQPAELEDSGVYFCASSQEVGQGSNEQYFGPGTRLTVT.

Concerning this clonotype itself: The junction does not match germline at one end; this may be a read error. This chain uses TRBV20-1 with TRBJ1-2; 12 nucleotides match TRBD1. Germline-derived CDR1 and CDR2 are DFQATT and SNEGSKA (reference sequence). The CDR3 is 16 residues long. CDR3 nucleotides: TGCAGTGTTAGAGGGGACAGGGGGCAGGGGAACTATGGCTACACCTTC. Translated, it gives CSVRGDRGQGNYGYTF.

This clonotype was found a few times. V gene TRBV4-3 combines with J gene TRBJ2-7; the D gene is possibly TRBD2 (7 bases). V was clipped by 1 base and J by 1 base, with 11 bases between them. CDR1 LGHNA and CDR2 YSLEER come from the germline V gene. The CDR3 covers 15 residues. The CDR3 nucleotides read TGCGCCAGCAGCCAAGCCGGGGGGCAGTCCTACGAGCAGTACTTC. This translates into CASSQAGGQSYEQYF.

The chain carries TRBV6-2 or TRBV6-3 and TRBJ1-5, with TRBD1 matching 7 bases. J gave up 0 bases and V 6 bases, and 14 bases lay outside the gene matches. The germline gives CDR1 MNHEY, CDR2 SVGEGT. CDR3 length equals 18 residues. The CDR3 region has the DNA TGTGCCAGCAGCTTTCCGGGGGACAGAACAAATAGCAATCAGCCCCAGCATTTT. Its translation: CASSFPGDRTNSNQPQHF.

The chain joins TRBV14 to TRBJ2-7, with D tentatively TRBD1 or TRBD2 (6 bases each). CDR1 SGHDN and CDR2 FVKESK come from the germline V gene. V lost 1 base and J lost 0, with 16 bases in between. The CDR3 loop spans 17 amino acids. CDR3 DNA: TGTGCCAGCAGCCAAGCTCCCAGGGGAGGTAGCTCCTACGAGCAGTACTTC. Encoded protein: CASSQAPRGGSSYEQYF.

This chain links TRBV25-1 with TRBJ2-1; D call uncertain. Trimming removed 4 bases from V and 3 bases from J, with 10 bases in between. The germline V gene has CDR1 MGHDK and CDR2 SYGVNS. CDR3 length: 14 residues. The CDR3 DNA reads as TGTGCCAGCAGTGGCGGACGGCACTACAATGAGCAGTTCTTC. This translates into CASSGGRHYNEQFF.

The sample holds a few counts of this clonotype. V and J are TRBV20-1 and TRBJ2-3, with 9 bases aligning to TRBD2. Unmatched junction bases numbered 0, after V lost 1 base and J lost 1 base. Germline V gives CDR1 DFQATT, CDR2 SNEGSKA (reference sequence). The CDR3 is made up of 14 amino acids. The CDR3 bases are TGCAGTGCTAGAGGCGGGGGGGGCACAGATACGCAGTATTTT. Protein sequence: CSARGGGGTDTQYF.

This clonotype was counted ten times or more. V and J are TRBV27 and TRBJ2-7; either TRBD1 or TRBD2 may supply D (5 bases each). V was clipped by 2 bases and J by 8 bases, with 10 bases between them. Germline loops: CDR1 MNHEY, CDR2 SMNVEV (reference sequence). The CDR3 runs 12 residues. CDR3 in DNA: TGTGCCAGCAGTTTAATCGGGGACCAGCAGTACTTC. Protein: CASSLIGDQQYF.

The V gene is TRBV6-5, the J gene TRBJ2-1; D gene ambiguous. Germline V gene data show CDR1 as MNHEY and CDR2 as SVGAGI. Trimming stripped 1 base from V and 0 bases from J, with 16 bases between. The CDR3 loop spans 18 amino acids. The CDR3 spells CASSYLLGSRSSYNEQFF. CDR3 DNA sequence: TGTGCCAGCAGTTACTTACTCGGGTCCCGGAGCTCCTACAATGAGCAGTTCTTC.

This chain uses TRBV20-1 with TRBJ2-3; possibly TRBD2 for D (7 bases). Between the trimmed V and J ends, which lost 0 bases and 2 bases, there was a span of 18 bases. Germline V gene sequence: CDR1 DFQATT, CDR2 SNEGSKA (reference sequence). There are 17 residues in the CDR3. The CDR3 here is CSARDGRGGPSTDTQYF. In DNA form, the CDR3 reads TGCAGTGCTAGAGATGGGAGGGGGGGACCCTCCACAGATACGCAGTATTTT.

This chain connects TRBV20-1 to TRBJ2-3, with D tentatively TRBD2 (6 bases). The length of the CDR3 is 14 residues. Germline V gene sequence: CDR1 DFQATT, CDR2 SNEGSKA (reference sequence). Deletions cut 5 bases from V and 6 bases from J, with 18 bases between. The CDR3 sequence: CSAPSAGRGDTQYF. As DNA, the CDR3 is TGCAGTGCTCCTAGCGCGGGACGAGGTGATACGCAGTATTTT.

This rearrangement joins TRBV7-2 to TRBJ2-7, with 11 bases matching TRBD1. The tail of the sequence fits TRBJ2-5 better, so the J call may be wrong. Germline CDR1 is SGHTA and CDR2 is FQGNSA. The CDR3 contains 16 residues. The chain's CDR3 is CASSSTKGTGGETQYF. The CDR3 region has the DNA TGTGCCAGCAGCTCGACTAAAGGGACAGGGGGTGAGACCCAGTACTTC.

On this clonotype itself: With only one base between it and a far larger clone, this is likely a read error. The chain couples TRBV29-1 to TRBJ2-5; 7 positions match TRBD1. The CDR3 has 12 amino acids. V was clipped by 6 bases and J by 4 bases; unmatched bases: 5. CDR1 SQVTM and CDR2 ANQGSEA come from the germline V gene. Here the CDR3 reads CSVDRSRETQYF. The CDR3 DNA is TGCAGCGTGGACAGGAGCCGAGAGACCCAGTACTTC.

The V gene is TRBV28, the J gene TRBJ2-3; 8 bases map to TRBD1. Unmatched junction bases numbered 9, after V lost 5 bases and J lost 2 bases. The CDR3 runs to 16 residues. Looked up from germline, CDR1 is MDHEN and CDR2 is SYDVKM. The DNA for the CDR3 is TGTGCCAGCAGTCCTGGTGACAGGGGATACACAGATACGCAGTATTTT. As protein: CASSPGDRGYTDTQYF.

The V and J genes are TRBV12-3 or TRBV12-4 and TRBJ1-2, with D maybe TRBD1 (6 bases). Between the trimmed V and J ends, which lost 6 bases and 4 bases, there was a span of 15 bases. This CDR3 region has 14 residues. Written as DNA, the CDR3 is TGTGCCAGCAGCATCTCAGGGGTGGGCTATGGCTACACCTTC. This translates into CASSISGVGYGYTF.

This clonotype was picked up a small number of times. The genes are TRBV28 and TRBJ1-2; D not certain. The germline gives CDR1 MDHEN, CDR2 SYDVKM. V was cut by 6 bases and J by 8 bases, with 19 bases left in between. The CDR3 is 14 residues long. CDR3 sequence reads: CASSPTVGLGGYTF. The CDR3 DNA reads TGTGCCAGCAGCCCCACGGTTGGGTTGGGGGGCTACACCTTC.

V is TRBV20-1 and J is TRBJ1-2; TRBD1 matches 8 bases. Per germline, CDR1 DFQATT and CDR2 SNEGSKA (reference sequence). The CDR3 contains 15 residues. Germline trimming cut 0 bases from V and 0 bases from J; bases unmatched to any gene: 3. CDR3: CSARDQGAANYGYTF. CDR3 nucleotides: TGCAGTGCTAGAGATCAGGGGGCTGCTAACTATGGCTACACCTTC.

The gene calls are TRBV7-9 and TRBJ2-5; D not certain. Between the trimmed V and J ends, which lost 5 bases and 0 bases, there was a span of 10 bases. The CDR3 spans 14 residues. The germline V gene encodes CDR1 SEHNR and CDR2 FQNEAQ (reference sequence). CDR3 amino acids: CASSLEQYQETQYF. CDR3 bases: TGTGCCAGCAGCCTTGAACAGTACCAAGAGACCCAGTACTTC.

This clonotype was seen a few times. V and J are TRBV7-9 and TRBJ1-1; D is uncertain. V was cut by 5 bases and J by 4 bases, with 14 bases left in between. Germline-derived CDR1 and CDR2 are SEHNR and FQNEAQ (reference sequence). The CDR3 consists of 14 residues. The CDR3 DNA reads TGTGCCAGCAGCGCCCATTTTTTAACCACTGAAGCTTTCTTT. Translating gives CASSAHFLTTEAFF.

The J gene is TRBJ2-2, the V gene TRBV5-1; TRBD1 matches at 7 bases. This CDR3 has 15 amino acids. V was clipped by 3 bases and J by 1 base; unmatched bases: 3. Germline-derived CDR1 and CDR2 are SGHRS and YFSETQ. Here the CDR3 DNA reads TGCGCCAGCAGCTGGGGGACAGAGAACACCGGGGAGCTGTTTTTT. Residues: CASSWGTENTGELFF.

The chain couples TRBV10-3 to TRBJ1-2; D is uncertain. V lost 0 bases to trimming and J lost 7 bases, with 6 bases between them. The germline CDR1 and CDR2 sequences are ENHRY and SYGVKD. The CDR3 consists of 12 residues. In nucleotides, the CDR3 is TGTGCCATCAGTGAGTCCGTTGGTGGCTACACCTTC. Its protein is CAISESVGGYTF.

The V call is TRBV5-1, the J call TRBJ1-1; D is unresolved. This CDR3 is built from 15 residues. Germline-derived CDR1 and CDR2 are SGHRS and YFSETQ. Trimming took off 3 bases at V and 6 bases at J, with 18 bases between the two ends. CDR3 bases: TGCGCCAGCAGCTCGGAGCGGCGAGGTTGGGCTGAAGCTTTCTTT. Translated, it gives CASSSERRGWAEAFF.

This chain uses TRBV12-3 or TRBV12-4 with TRBJ1-1; D is undetermined. The CDR3 consists of 12 residues. V was trimmed by 8 bases and J by 8 bases, leaving 15 bases between them. Written as DNA, the CDR3 is TGTGCCAGCGGGATCCTCATGGCAGAAGCTTTCTTT. It codes for CASGILMAEAFF.

This chain connects TRBV6-2 or TRBV6-3 to TRBJ2-3; 9 bases agree with TRBD1. The CDR3 length is 15 residues. J gave up 4 bases and V 2 bases, and 4 bases lay outside the gene matches. CDR1 MNHEY and CDR2 SVGEGT come from the germline V gene. For the CDR3, the DNA is TGTGCCAGCAGTTACCCCACAGGGGGCCCAGATACGCAGTATTTT. This translates into CASSYPTGGPDTQYF.

J is TRBJ1-2 and V is TRBV6-2 or TRBV6-3, with a possible D match to TRBD1 (5 bases). V shed 2 bases and J shed 3 bases, with 16 bases lying between them. The CDR3 loop spans 16 amino acids. Germline CDR1 and CDR2: MNHEY and SVGEGT. Here the CDR3 reads CASSYTWGAPDYGYTF. In nucleotides, the CDR3 is TGTGCCAGCAGTTACACATGGGGCGCGCCCGACTATGGCTACACCTTC.

The rearrangement uses TRBV7-2 and TRBJ2-1; 9 nucleotides agree with TRBD1. Germline CDR1 and CDR2: SGHTA and FQGNSA. The junction had 5 bases not matched to a gene; V was cut back by 6 bases and J by 2 bases. This CDR3 is 15 amino acids long. The CDR3 bases are TGTGCCAGCAGTTCACAGGGGGCTACCTACAATGAGCAGTTCTTC. Translation gives CASSSQGATYNEQFF.

This chain joins TRBV12-3 or TRBV12-4 and TRBJ2-1, with D maybe TRBD1 (5 bases). The J call is in doubt because the DNA end fits TRBJ2-7 better. The CDR3 has 14 amino acids. CDR3 protein: CASSLRAGQVEQYF. The DNA of the CDR3 is TGTGCCAGCAGTTTACGGGCAGGGCAGGTGGAGCAGTACTTC.

The chain joins TRBV9 to TRBJ2-5; D might be TRBD1 or TRBD2, each matching 6 bases. V was pared by 5 bases and J by 11 bases, with 25 bases between. In germline, CDR1 is SGDLS, CDR2 YYNGEE. CDR3 size: 15 residues. The CDR3, as DNA: TGTGCCAGCAGACCCAGCGGGCCTGGGGACAATGAGCAGTACTTC. Amino acids: CASRPSGPGDNEQYF. The full variable domain, completed using reference TRBV9 and TRBJ2-5, is DSGVTQTPKHLITATGQRVTLRCSPRSGDLSVYWYQQSLDQGLQFLIQYYNGEERAKGNILERFSAQQFPDLHSELNLSSLELGDSALYFCASRPSGPGDNEQYFGPGTRLLVL.

Only a few counts were recorded for this clonotype. This chain joins TRBV12-3 or TRBV12-4 and TRBJ1-1, with D unclear. V dropped 6 bases and J dropped 0 bases, with 11 bases sitting between them. This CDR3 region has 14 residues. CDR3 nucleotides: TGTGCCAGCAGCAGCTACCAAATGAACACTGAAGCTTTCTTT. It encodes CASSSYQMNTEAFF.

The chain uses TRBV12-3 or TRBV12-4 and TRBJ2-3; D remains unclear. V was clipped by 8 bases and J by 0 bases, with 15 bases between them. The CDR3 spans 15 residues. The DNA for the CDR3 is TGTGCCAGCCAGCTGGCAGACGCTAGCACAGATACGCAGTATTTT. As protein: CASQLADASTDTQYF.

Points on this clonotype: Its ends do not fully match the called genes, so a read error is possible. The chain joins TRBV6-5 to TRBJ1-6; no reliable D call. The CDR3 totals 15 residues. The V gene's germline CDR1 is MNHEY and CDR2 SVGAGI. The DNA for the CDR3 is TGTGCCAGCACCCCGGACGACCGTCTTAATTCGCCCCTCCACTTT. Its protein is CASTPDDRLNSPLHF.